This entry describes one T cell receptor beta chain. Its specificity is unknown. The sample originates from a study of beta chain features in type 1 diabetes. Notes on the study in general: In comparison with healthy donors, patients had naive, central memory and Treg TCRB repertoires that appeared more similar. People with Type 1 diabetes carried modestly yet significantly shorter TCRB CDR3s in all four CD4+ subsets.

V was pared by 7 bases and J by 4 bases, with 7 bases of the junction left unmatched. Germline CDR1 reads MNHEY; CDR2 reads SMNVEV (reference sequence). CDR3 length: 16 amino acids. TCRB transcripts that were expressed got sequenced, as all of the isolated RNA had been reverse transcribed. TCRdb's copy holds only in-frame clones and misses some; the assay was immunoSEQ multiplex PCR. The sample lists approximately 250,000 clones, approximately 16% occurring once. The specimen sequenced was naive CD4+ T cells from blood. This clonotype was sampled from a man in his thirties or forties with type 1 diabetes. This chain uses TRBV27 with TRBJ2-1, with 13 bases lining up with TRBD2. CDR3 loop: CASKSLAGGLYNEQFF. CDR3 DNA: TGTGCCAGCAAATCACTAGCGGGAGGGCTTTACAATGAGCAGTTCTTC.